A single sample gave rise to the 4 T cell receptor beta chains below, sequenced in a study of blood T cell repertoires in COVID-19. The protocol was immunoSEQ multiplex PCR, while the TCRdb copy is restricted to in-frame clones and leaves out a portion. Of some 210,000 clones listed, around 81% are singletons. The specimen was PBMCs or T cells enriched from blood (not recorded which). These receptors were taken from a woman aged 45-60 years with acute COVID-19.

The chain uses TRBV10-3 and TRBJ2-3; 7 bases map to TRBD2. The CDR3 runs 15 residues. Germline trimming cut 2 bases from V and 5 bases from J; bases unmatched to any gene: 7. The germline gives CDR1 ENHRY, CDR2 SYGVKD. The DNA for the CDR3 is TGTGCCATCAGTGAGGGAGCGGGGATGGGAGATACGCAGTATTTT. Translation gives CAISEGAGMGDTQYF.

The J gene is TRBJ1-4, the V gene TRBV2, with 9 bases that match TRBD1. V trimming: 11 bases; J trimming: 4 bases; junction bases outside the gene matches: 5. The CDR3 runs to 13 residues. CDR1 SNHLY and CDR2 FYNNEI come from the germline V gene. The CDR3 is CAGGQGNNEKLFF. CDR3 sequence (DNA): TGTGCCGGGGGACAGGGAAATAATGAAAAACTGTTTTTT.

The CDR3: CASSPRVTGELFF. For the CDR3, the DNA is TGTGCCAGCAGCCCCAGGGTGACCGGGGAGCTGTTTTTT. V is TRBV14 and J is TRBJ2-2; TRBD1 is a possible D gene (5 bases). Germline values: CDR1 SGHDN, CDR2 FVKESK. The CDR3 sequence is 13 residues long. Trimming removed 4 bases from V and 5 bases from J, with 8 bases in between. Filled out from reference TRBV14 and TRBJ2-2, the complete variable domain reads EAGVTQFPSHSVIEKGQTVTLRCDPISGHDNLYWYRRVMGKEIKFLLHFVKESKQDESGMPNNRFLAERTGGTYSTLKVQPAELEDSGVYFCASSPRVTGELFFGEGSRLTVL.

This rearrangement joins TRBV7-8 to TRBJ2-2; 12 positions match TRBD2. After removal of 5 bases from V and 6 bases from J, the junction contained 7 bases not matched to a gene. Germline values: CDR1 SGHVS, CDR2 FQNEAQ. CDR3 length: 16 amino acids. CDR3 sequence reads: CASSREGTSGPGELFF. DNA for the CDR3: TGTGCCAGCAGCCGAGAGGGGACTAGCGGGCCCGGGGAGCTGTTTTTT.